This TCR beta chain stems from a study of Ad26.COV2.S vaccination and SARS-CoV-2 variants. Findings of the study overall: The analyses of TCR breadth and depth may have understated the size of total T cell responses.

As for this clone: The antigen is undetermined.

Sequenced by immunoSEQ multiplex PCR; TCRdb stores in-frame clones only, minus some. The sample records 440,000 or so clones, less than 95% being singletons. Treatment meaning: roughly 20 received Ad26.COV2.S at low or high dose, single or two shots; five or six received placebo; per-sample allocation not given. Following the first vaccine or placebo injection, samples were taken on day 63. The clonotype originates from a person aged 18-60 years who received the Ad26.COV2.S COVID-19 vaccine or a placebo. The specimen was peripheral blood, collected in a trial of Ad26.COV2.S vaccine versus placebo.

DNA of the CDR3: TGTGCCATCAGTCTTCTAGCGGGAGCTGACAATGAGCAGTTCTTC. Protein sequence: CAISLLAGADNEQFF. The chain combines TRBV10-3 with TRBJ2-1; 10 positions agree with TRBD2. Trimming at V came to 5 bases and at J to 5 bases, leaving 6 bases not matched to a gene. Germline-derived CDR1 and CDR2 are ENHRY and SYGVKD. CDR3 length: 15 amino acids.